The 18 T cell receptor beta chains below were found in one sample sequenced in a study of shared clonotypes between healthy human individuals. Clones were sequenced by immunoSEQ multiplex PCR, and TCRdb holds only the in-frame ones, with some missing. The table lists a few hundred thousand clones, around 78% of them singletons. The specimen sequenced was PBMCs. Receptors were obtained from a woman aged 40-49 years in good health. Some clones in this sample may be carry-over from other donors' samples.

The chain combines TRBV5-5 with TRBJ2-7; D call uncertain. CDR3 length: 16 residues. Trimming stripped 4 bases from V and 0 bases from J, with 17 bases between. Germline CDR1 reads SGHKS; CDR2 reads YYEKEE (reference sequence). CDR3 sequence reads: CASSRSAAESSYEQYF. Here the CDR3 DNA reads TGTGCCAGCAGCCGATCGGCGGCCGAGAGCTCCTACGAGCAGTACTTC.

Comment on this clone: A far larger clone is only one base removed, so a read error is likely. The conserved phenylalanine or tryptophan is not found at the CDR3 terminus, so this likely reflects a read error. The chain is built from TRBV5-1 and TRBJ2-7; 10 bases agree with TRBD2. V shed 2 bases and J 4 bases; nucleotides not matched to a gene: 3. Germline-derived CDR1 and CDR2 are SGHRS and YFSETQ. The CDR3 sequence is 14 residues long. CDR3 sequence reads: CASSFRAGGYEQYL. CDR3 nucleotide sequence: TGCGCCAGCAGCTTTCGAGCGGGAGGGTACGAGCAGTACCTC.

This rearrangement joins TRBV30 to TRBJ1-5; D unresolved. The CDR3 loop spans 16 amino acids. V dropped 0 bases and J dropped 4 bases, with 16 bases sitting between them. CDR1 is GTSNPN, CDR2 SVGIG, per germline (reference sequence). The DNA for the CDR3 is TGTGCCTGGAGTGTAGTCGGAGGGCTTCGGAATCAGCCCCAGCATTTT. As protein: CAWSVVGGLRNQPQHF.

This chain connects TRBV5-1 to TRBJ2-5, with D possibly matching TRBD2 (6 bases). V was pared by 3 bases and J by 5 bases, with 17 bases between. The CDR3 contains 15 residues. CDR1 and CDR2 (germline): SGHRS, YFSETQ. The CDR3, as DNA: TGCGCCAGCAGCTCTTTGGGGGGTTTTCAGGAGACCCAGTACTTC. Its protein is CASSSLGGFQETQYF. Looking up the rest from reference TRBV5-1 and TRBJ2-5 gives the full variable domain: KAGVTQTPRYLIKTRGQQVTLSCSPISGHRSVSWYQQTPGQGLQFLFEYFSETQRNKGNFPGRFSGRQFSNSRSEMNVSTLELGDSALYLCASSSLGGFQETQYFGPGTRLLVL.

This clone was recorded only once. The chain uses TRBV14 and TRBJ1-2; D is unresolved. The germline V gene encodes CDR1 SGHDN and CDR2 FVKESK. The length of the CDR3 is 13 residues. V was cut by 1 base and J by 7 bases, with 10 bases left in between. The CDR3 nucleotides read TGTGCCAGCAGCCAAGTTCGGGAAGGTGGCTACACCTTC. Its translation is CASSQVREGGYTF.

This chain links TRBV5-6 with TRBJ2-1, with TRBD2 matching over 8 bases. CDR3 length: 15 residues. J lost 2 bases, V lost 2 bases, and 3 bases had no gene match. From germline, CDR1 is SGHDT and CDR2 YYEEEE. CDR3 bases: TGTGCCAGCAGCTTCGAGGGACTAGCCTACAATGAGCAGTTCTTC. This codes for CASSFEGLAYNEQFF.

This clone was counted a single time. The chain couples TRBV7-9 to TRBJ2-3; 8 bases line up with TRBD2. The germline V gene has CDR1 SEHNR and CDR2 FQNEAQ (reference sequence). Trimming removed 0 bases from V and 1 base from J; junction bases left unmatched: 3. The CDR3 is made up of 16 amino acids. The CDR3 spells CASSLAAGGGTDTQYF. CDR3 nucleotides: TGTGCCAGCAGCTTAGCGGCGGGAGGCGGCACAGATACGCAGTATTTT.

The chain recombines TRBV18 with TRBJ2-7; D remains unclear. This CDR3 has 15 residues. The germline V gene has CDR1 KGHSH and CDR2 LQKENI. V shed 3 bases and J shed 0 bases, with 12 bases lying between them. The CDR3 protein is CASSPLPGASYEQYF. The DNA for the CDR3 is TGTGCCAGCTCACCCCTCCCCGGAGCCTCCTACGAGCAGTACTTC.

The chain couples TRBV6-1 to TRBJ1-3; 10 bases line up with TRBD1. This CDR3 has 15 residues. Germline V gene data show CDR1 as MNHNS and CDR2 as SASEGT. The junction had 7 bases not matched to a gene; V was cut back by 7 bases and J by 4 bases. The chain's CDR3 is CASNPGQGSGNTIYF. For the CDR3, the DNA is TGTGCCAGCAACCCGGGACAGGGGTCCGGAAACACCATATATTTT.

This clone was picked up one time. This may stem from a read error, because a much larger clone lies one nucleotide away. The sample holds other DNA sequences that translate to the same CDR3. The gene calls are TRBV4-2 and TRBJ1-4; a weak D match, TRBD1 (6 bases). Germline CDR1 LGHNA, CDR2 YNFKEQ. CDR3 length equals 14 residues. In nucleotides, the CDR3 is TGTGCCAGCAGTCCACAGGGCAGCGGTGAAAAACTATTTTTT. Its protein product is CASSPQGSGEKLFF.

As concerns this clone: A much larger clonotype is one base distant, so this may be a read error. The chain is built from TRBV10-3 and TRBJ2-2, with TRBD2 as a possible D gene (5 bases). The CDR3 has 15 residues. CDR1 is ENHRY, CDR2 SYGVKD, per germline. Here the CDR3 reads CAISDQRLNTGEPFF. The DNA of the CDR3 is TGTGCCATCAGTGATCAGCGACTGAATACCGGGGAGCCGTTTTTT.

The chain is built from TRBV2 and TRBJ2-1; D perhaps matches TRBD1 (5 bases). The ends were cut back, 3 bases at V and 12 bases at J, with 18 bases in the middle. This CDR3 is built from 14 residues. The germline V gene encodes CDR1 SNHLY and CDR2 FYNNEI. In nucleotides, the CDR3 is TGTGCCAGCAGTGATTTCGGTTCGTGGCAGGGGCAGTTCTTC. Translation gives CASSDFGSWQGQFF.

The chain uses TRBV5-1 and TRBJ2-1; 7 bases fit TRBD2. V lost 7 bases to trimming and J lost 5 bases; unmatched junction nucleotides: 12. Looked up from germline, CDR1 is SGHRS and CDR2 is YFSETQ. The length of the CDR3 is 15 residues. CDR3 protein: CASVRNPSGNNEQFF. In DNA, the CDR3 is TGCGCCAGCGTGCGAAACCCTAGCGGAAACAATGAGCAGTTCTTC.

This chain joins TRBV5-1 and TRBJ2-1, with TRBD1 identical over 9 bases. V shed 5 bases and J 6 bases; nucleotides not matched to a gene: 12. Germline lookup yields CDR1 SGHRS and CDR2 YFSETQ. The CDR3 loop spans 16 amino acids. In nucleotides, the CDR3 is TGCGCCAGCAGTTGGGGACAGGGATTCTTTGGCAATGAGCAGTTCTTC. Translation gives CASSWGQGFFGNEQFF.

This clone was recorded only once. A read error may produce the germline difference seen at one junction end. The same CDR3 arises from other DNA sequences in this sample as well. The chain has TRBV11-2 and TRBJ2-5; maybe TRBD2 (5 bases). Per germline, CDR1 SGHAT and CDR2 FQNNGV. The length of the CDR3 is 17 residues. The DNA of the CDR3 is TGCGCCAGCAGCTTAGGACCCGGGGTACGGCGAGGGGAGACCCAGTACTTC. Its protein product is CASSLGPGVRRGETQYF.

This clone was counted only a few times. The rearrangement uses TRBV6-6 and TRBJ1-5, with D unresolved. CDR3 length equals 14 residues. The germline V gene encodes CDR1 MNHNY and CDR2 SVGAGI (reference sequence). Trimming took 4 bases from V and 0 from J, leaving 7 bases between them. This CDR3 is CASSSPFSNQPQHF. The CDR3 DNA is TGTGCCAGCAGTTCCCCGTTTAGCAATCAGCCCCAGCATTTT.

This chain connects TRBV7-8 to TRBJ1-1; D perhaps matches TRBD1 (6 bases). The CDR3 spans 15 residues. Germline V lookup: CDR1 SGHVS, CDR2 FQNEAQ. Trimming shortened V by 2 bases and J by 2 bases, and 12 bases separated the two germline ends. CDR3 sequence (DNA): TGTGCCAGCAGCTTAAGTGGGGGCCCCAACACTGAAGCTTTCTTT. It yields the protein CASSLSGGPNTEAFF.

The rearrangement joins TRBV25-1 to TRBJ2-1, with TRBD1 as a possible D gene (5 bases). Trimming shortened V by 7 bases and J by 3 bases, and 10 bases separated the two germline ends. The CDR3 length is 13 residues. Germline loops: CDR1 MGHDK, CDR2 SYGVNS. CDR3 nucleotides: TGTGCCAGCACGCAGGGCCTCTACAATGAGCAGTTCTTC. Amino acid sequence: CASTQGLYNEQFF.